The 5 T cell receptor beta chains listed next were all sequenced from one sample in a study of blood T cells in healthy people across ages. Alongside a J-beta primer mix, a sample-barcoded 5' primer served in a second PCR lasting roughly 6 to 11 cycles. A single record per CDR3 protein comes from TCRdb applying MiXCR to the 5' RACE reads. The data show about 800,000 distinct CDR3 sequences, approximately 25% seen once. This sample also belongs to another study, concerning T cells of mothers and their children.

The sample was blood. All receptors come from a boy aged 5-17 years in good health.

The rearrangement uses TRBV20-1 and TRBJ2-5; D tentatively reads TRBD1 or TRBD2 (6 bases each). The DNA end is a closer match to TRBJ2-7, so the J assignment may be wrong. The CDR3 covers 15 residues. Germline-derived CDR1 and CDR2 are DFQATT and SNEGSKA (reference sequence). CDR3 protein: CSARDSRGGRYEQYF. Here the CDR3 DNA reads TGCAGTGCTAGAGATTCCAGAGGGGGGCGTTACGAGCAGTACTTC.

The chain employs TRBV4-1 and TRBJ2-5; maybe TRBD1 (5 bases). The length of the CDR3 is 15 residues. CDR1 and CDR2 (germline): MGHRA, YSYEKL. Between the trimmed V and J ends, which lost 0 bases and 1 base, there was a span of 9 bases. The CDR3 bases are TGCGCCAGCAGCCAAGAAGGGGCAGCCCAAGAGACCCAGTACTTC. Translating it yields CASSQEGAAQETQYF.

This chain joins TRBV2 and TRBJ2-1, with 10 bases identical to TRBD2. The J call may be mistaken, given a closer DNA end match to TRBJ2-7. This CDR3 is built from 15 residues. CDR1 and CDR2 from the germline V gene are SNHLY and FYNNEI. The CDR3 DNA reads as TGTGCCAGCAGTGATTGGCCTAGCGGGAGTTACGAGCAGTACTTC. It encodes CASSDWPSGSYEQYF.

This clonotype was picked up a small number of times. The junction differs from germline at one of its ends, possibly a read error. This chain uses TRBV6-5 with TRBJ2-1; 7 positions match TRBD2. The DNA end is more similar to TRBJ2-7, so the J call may be wrong. CDR1 MNHEY and CDR2 SVGAGI come from the germline V gene. CDR3 size: 12 residues. The CDR3 sequence: CACSLGGVKQYF. CDR3 nucleotides: TGTGCCTGCAGCCTGGGGGGGGTAAAGCAGTACTTC.

This clonotype was counted between two and nine times. This chain joins TRBV5-1 and TRBJ2-3; 8 bases align to TRBD2. With V trimmed by 2 bases and J by 4 bases, 3 bases remained unmatched. The germline V gene has CDR1 SGHRS and CDR2 YFSETQ. The CDR3 extends over 14 amino acids. CDR3 protein: CASSFGLAPDTQYF. The DNA of the CDR3 is TGCGCCAGCAGCTTTGGACTAGCTCCAGATACGCAGTATTTT.